These T cell receptor beta chains were read from a single sample in a study of blood T cells in healthy people across ages. Via MiXCR, TCRdb re-called the 5' RACE reads, giving one row per CDR3 protein. The sample yields around 1,500,000 distinct CDR3 sequences, around 42% seen once. The specimen sequenced was blood. These receptors came from a woman between 18 and 30 years old in good health. Each CDR3 is given without its conserved first and last residue. Each record gives: V gene, J gene, clone size, CDR3 protein. Clone size is shown for a subset of rows, as once, few, many or a class of expanded clone.

V gene: TRBV7-2
J gene: -
clone size: -
CDR3 protein: ASSTTGTSRGEQY

V gene: TRBV20-1
J gene: TRBJ2-1
clone size: once
CDR3 protein: SATGTIEGGRDKQF

V gene: TRBV13
J gene: TRBJ2-3
clone size: -
CDR3 protein: ASSFNTGALDTQY

V gene: TRBV5-6
J gene: TRBJ2-7
clone size: -
CDR3 protein: ASSFGLAGHYEQY

V gene: TRBV29-1
J gene: TRBJ2-7
clone size: many
CDR3 protein: SVKSGTSGTYEQY

V gene: TRBV4-1
J gene: TRBJ2-5
clone size: few
CDR3 protein: ASSQSLGHNEQY

V gene: TRBV29-1
J gene: TRBJ2-7
clone size: few
CDR3 protein: SVTRESSYEQY

V gene: TRBV2
J gene: TRBJ2-1
clone size: -
CDR3 protein: ASTRTGPEQF

V gene: TRBV7-8
J gene: TRBJ2-3
clone size: -
CDR3 protein: ASSPYLAPSTDTQY

V gene: TRBV7-9
J gene: TRBJ2-6
clone size: -
CDR3 protein: ASSPEAGQGTGANVLT

V gene: TRBV7-2
J gene: TRBJ2-6
clone size: few
CDR3 protein: ASSPQGTPGANVLT

V gene: TRBV6-1
J gene: TRBJ1-2
clone size: -
CDR3 protein: ASSWGQGAYGYT

V gene: TRBV6-6
J gene: TRBJ1-2
clone size: many
CDR3 protein: ASSPTGDGYT

V gene: TRBV5-1
J gene: TRBJ2-1
clone size: -
CDR3 protein: ASSLEGSVSSYNEQF

V gene: TRBV12-3/TRBV12-4
J gene: TRBJ1-1
clone size: many
CDR3 protein: ASSLARGGSPEAF

V gene: TRBV25-1
J gene: TRBJ2-1
clone size: -
CDR3 protein: ASSAALAGVGNEQF

V gene: TRBV3-1
J gene: TRBJ2-7
clone size: many
CDR3 protein: ASSDPTAKSYEQY

V gene: TRBV12-5
J gene: TRBJ1-1
clone size: -
CDR3 protein: ASGLVGGAPEAF

V gene: TRBV20-1
J gene: TRBJ1-6
clone size: -
CDR3 protein: SARVGQNSPLH

V gene: TRBV6-5
J gene: TRBJ2-5
clone size: -
CDR3 protein: ASRKNTEQY

V gene: TRBV6-1
J gene: TRBJ2-7
clone size: -
CDR3 protein: ASLTGRGKDEQY

V gene: TRBV3-1
J gene: TRBJ1-2
clone size: -
CDR3 protein: ASSRTLTGPIYT

V gene: TRBV21-1
J gene: TRBJ1-1
clone size: -
CDR3 protein: ASTRTPPAEAF

V gene: TRBV2
J gene: TRBJ2-5
clone size: -
CDR3 protein: ASSEMGLAGETQY

V gene: TRBV12-3/TRBV12-4
J gene: TRBJ1-2
clone size: -
CDR3 protein: ASSWTGYGYT

V gene: TRBV10-2
J gene: TRBJ2-7
clone size: -
CDR3 protein: ASSDAGFGGEQY

V gene: TRBV15
J gene: TRBJ2-2
clone size: -
CDR3 protein: ATSRQGTDTGELF

V gene: TRBV11-1
J gene: TRBJ1-5
clone size: -
CDR3 protein: ASSLGDYQPQH

V gene: TRBV4-1
J gene: TRBJ2-7
clone size: -
CDR3 protein: ASSQGSLSSYEQY

V gene: TRBV5-1
J gene: TRBJ2-5
clone size: -
CDR3 protein: ASSLNGNGEETQY

V gene: TRBV7-6
J gene: TRBJ2-2
clone size: few
CDR3 protein: ASSQRASGSSGELF

V gene: TRBV2
J gene: TRBJ2-5
clone size: -
CDR3 protein: ASSVAGGVKEQY

V gene: TRBV2
J gene: TRBJ1-2
clone size: few
CDR3 protein: ASKTTGEGYT

V gene: TRBV2
J gene: TRBJ2-1
clone size: -
CDR3 protein: ASVGGTAYNEQF

V gene: TRBV5-1
J gene: TRBJ2-5
clone size: few
CDR3 protein: ASSIGLAGGPAYNEQY

V gene: TRBV6-6
J gene: TRBJ2-1
clone size: few
CDR3 protein: ASSYSLGRPRDEQF

V gene: TRBV7-3
J gene: TRBJ2-3
clone size: few
CDR3 protein: ASSRGLGHTQY

V gene: TRBV6-1
J gene: -
clone size: -
CDR3 protein: ASSTLGTGVETQY

V gene: TRBV10-3
J gene: TRBJ2-7
clone size: -
CDR3 protein: ATRQGGKSSYEQY

V gene: TRBV20-1
J gene: TRBJ1-6
clone size: -
CDR3 protein: SAAQPGASSYNSPLH